This T cell receptor (beta chain) derives from a study of T cell changes during pregnancy in multiple sclerosis. Trimming removed 5 bases from V and 2 bases from J, with 28 bases in between. The CDR3 has 19 amino acids. Germline CDR1 reads SEHNR; CDR2 reads FQNEAQ (reference sequence). Libraries were prepared by immunoSEQ multiplex PCR; TCRdb keeps only in-frame clonotypes and omits some of them. In the table there are fewer than 95,000 clones, about 94% of which are singletons. The receptor comes from a female donor with multiple sclerosis, enrolled in a pregnancy study. The source was peripheral blood, collected in the third trimester of pregnancy. The chain couples TRBV7-9 to TRBJ2-7; weak D call: TRBD1 (6 bases). DNA of the CDR3: TGTGCCAGCAGCCCTTCGGACCCAATTCAGGGGTCCCGTCCCTACGAGCAGTACTTC. This codes for CASSPSDPIQGSRPYEQYF.